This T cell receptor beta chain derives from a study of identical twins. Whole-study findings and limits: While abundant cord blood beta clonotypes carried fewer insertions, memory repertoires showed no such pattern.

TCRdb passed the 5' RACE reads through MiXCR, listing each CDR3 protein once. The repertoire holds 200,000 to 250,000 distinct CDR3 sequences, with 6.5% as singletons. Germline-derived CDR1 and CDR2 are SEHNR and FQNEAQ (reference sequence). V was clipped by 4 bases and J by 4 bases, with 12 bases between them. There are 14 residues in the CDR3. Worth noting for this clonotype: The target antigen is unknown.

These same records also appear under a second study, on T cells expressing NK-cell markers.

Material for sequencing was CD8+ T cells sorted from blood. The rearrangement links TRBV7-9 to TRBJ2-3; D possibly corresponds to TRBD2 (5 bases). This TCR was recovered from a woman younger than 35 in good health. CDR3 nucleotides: TGTGCCAGCAGCTCTGGAGGTGTCGCAGATACGCAGTATTTT. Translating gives CASSSGGVADTQYF.